Presented here are 27 T cell receptor beta chains from one specimen sequenced in a study of tumor-infiltrating lymphocytes in primary liver carcinoma. Total RNA (roughly 530 ng) served as template for TCR beta cDNA synthesis primed by a constant-region primer. Three rounds of nested multiplex PCR with slightly modified ARM-PCR produced TCR beta libraries. It was with TRBV1-TRBV30 forward primers and a C-beta reverse primer that the first two PCR rounds were run, at about 10 cycles each. TCRdb reprocessed the multiplex PCR reads with MiXCR, giving one entry per CDR3 protein. The repertoire holds about 180,000 distinct CDR3 sequences, with roughly three fifths as singletons. Unsorted whole blood supplied the blood RNA, and germline DNA was isolated too. The sequencing sample was made of peripheral blood. The receptors originated from a man aged 35-49 years with primary liver carcinoma and hepatitis B virus infection.

V usage is TRBV5-1 and J usage is TRBJ2-5; 8 bases line up with TRBD2. The CDR3 contains 13 residues. Germline V CDR1 and CDR2: SGHRS, YFSETQ. V lost 3 bases to trimming and J lost 3 bases; unmatched junction nucleotides: 1. CDR3 residues: CASSSGLEETQYF. The CDR3 DNA follows: TGCGCCAGCAGCTCGGGACTAGAAGAGACCCAGTACTTC.

With respect to this clonotype: This may come from a read error, since a much larger clone is one base off. The chain is built from TRBV29-1 and TRBJ1-1; a possible D gene is TRBD1 (5 bases). The ends were cut back, 8 bases at V and 5 bases at J, with 18 bases in the middle. This CDR3 has 13 amino acids. CDR1 and CDR2 from the germline V gene are SQVTM and ANQGSEA. The CDR3 sequence: CSSGGGRGTEAFF. The CDR3, as DNA: TGCAGCTCCGGGGGTGGAAGGGGAACTGAAGCTTTCTTT.

The rearrangement links TRBV6-1 to TRBJ1-5; D is unclear. The CDR3 consists of 14 residues. CDR1 and CDR2 (germline): MNHNS, SASEGT. V was pared by 4 bases and J by 5 bases, with 12 bases between. CDR3 sequence reads: CASSAIRMHQPQHF. The DNA of the CDR3 is TGTGCCAGCAGTGCAATACGGATGCATCAGCCCCAGCATTTT.

The V and J genes are TRBV5-4 and TRBJ2-3; D is possibly TRBD1 or TRBD2 (5 bases each). Germline-derived CDR1 and CDR2 are SGHNT and YYREEE (reference sequence). Deletions cut 0 bases from V and 5 bases from J, with 16 bases between. This CDR3 is 16 amino acids long. CDR3 sequence: CASSLARGVLGDTQYF. CDR3 DNA: TGTGCCAGCAGCTTGGCCCGGGGCGTCCTCGGAGATACGCAGTATTTT.

The CDR3 bases are TGTGCCAGCAGCTCGGGGGGCATTCGTCGCTACACTGAAGCTTTCTTT. It translates to CASSSGGIRRYTEAFF. The chain carries TRBV11-2 and TRBJ1-1, with a weak D call TRBD1 (6 bases). Deletions cut 4 bases from V and 3 bases from J, with 18 bases between. CDR1 SGHAT and CDR2 FQNNGV come from the germline V gene. CDR3 size: 16 residues.

The V gene is TRBV6-1, the J gene TRBJ2-5; 9 bases line up with TRBD2. This CDR3 is built from 14 residues. Losses at the gene ends were 5 bases for V and 5 bases for J; bases not matched to a gene: 6. Per germline, CDR1 MNHNS and CDR2 SASEGT. The DNA of the CDR3 is TGTGCCAGCAGTTCCGGACTAGCGTGGGAGACCCAGTACTTC. Its translation: CASSSGLAWETQYF.

With regard to this clonotype: A read error is likely, as this CDR3 ends without the conserved phenylalanine or tryptophan. The rearrangement uses TRBV5-1 and TRBJ2-1; 13 positions match TRBD2. Germline assignment: CDR1 SGHRS and CDR2 YFSETQ. With V trimmed by 3 bases and J by 7 bases, 10 bases remained unmatched. CDR3 length: 17 amino acids. CDR3 amino acids: CASSSLLAGGQWNEQFL. CDR3 DNA: TGCGCCAGCAGCTCGCTACTAGCGGGAGGGCAATGGAATGAGCAGTTCTTA.

Of note for this clonotype: This could be a read error, since a much larger clone is one nucleotide away. This chain connects TRBV11-2 to TRBJ2-7; the match to TRBD2 covers 12 bases. The CDR3 covers 14 residues. The V gene end was trimmed by 8 bases and the J gene end by 5 bases; junction bases not matched to a gene: 7. Germline CDR1 is SGHAT and CDR2 is FQNNGV. The CDR3 DNA follows: TGTGCCAGCGCCGCGGGACTAGCGGGCCACGAGCAGTACTTC. Translating gives CASAAGLAGHEQYF.

This clonotype appeared many times. CDR3 protein: CASSLSGANTEAFF. The CDR3 DNA reads as TGTGCCAGCAGCTTATCGGGGGCAAACACTGAAGCTTTCTTT. This sequence joins TRBV11-2 and TRBJ1-1, with D possibly TRBD1 on 6 matching bases. The germline V gene encodes CDR1 SGHAT and CDR2 FQNNGV. V lost 2 bases to trimming and J lost 2 bases, with 9 bases between them. This CDR3 has 14 residues. Supplemented by reference TRBV11-2 and TRBJ1-1, the full variable domain reads EAGVAQSPRYKIIEKRQSVAFWCNPISGHATLYWYQQILGQGPKLLIQFQNNGVVDDSQLPKDRFSAERLKGVDSTLKIQPAKLEDSAVYLCASSLSGANTEAFFGQGTRLTVV.

As concerns this clonotype: A much larger clone lies a single base off, so this may be a read error. The CDR3 loop reads CSVKTGQDGQLFF. CDR3 nucleotides: TGCAGCGTTAAGACGGGTCAGGACGGGCAGCTGTTTTTT. The V call is TRBV29-1, the J call TRBJ2-2; D ambiguous. In germline, CDR1 is SQVTM, CDR2 ANQGSEA. CDR3 length: 13 amino acids.

This clonotype was seen just once. V is TRBV6-6 and J is TRBJ2-7, with 9 bases that match TRBD1. The CDR3 totals 13 residues. The V and J ends lost 9 bases and 7 bases, in that order; junction bases with no gene match: 10. CDR1 and CDR2 (germline): MNHNY, SVGAGI (reference sequence). In DNA form, the CDR3 reads TGTGCCAGTTTGGGACAGGGTCGTGAGGAGCAGTACTTC. Translating it yields CASLGQGREEQYF.

This rearrangement joins TRBV5-1 to TRBJ2-3; TRBD2 matches at 11 bases. Losses at the gene ends were 3 bases for V and 4 bases for J; bases not matched to a gene: 10. The CDR3 extends over 17 amino acids. Germline values: CDR1 SGHRS, CDR2 YFSETQ. The CDR3 is CASSSTSGRTGSDTQYF. CDR3 DNA: TGCGCCAGCAGCTCAACTAGCGGGAGAACCGGCTCAGATACGCAGTATTTT.

As to this clonotype: Germline and junction disagree at one end, which may indicate a read error. The chain is built from TRBV5-1 and TRBJ2-3; 10 bases fit TRBD1. Per germline, CDR1 SGHRS and CDR2 YFSETQ. This CDR3 has 18 residues. The CDR3 sequence is CASSHGTGDYFSTDTHYF. The CDR3 nucleotides read TGCGCCAGCAGCCACGGGACAGGGGACTACTTTAGCACAGATACGCACTATTTT.

Note on this clonotype: Germline and junction disagree at one end, which may indicate a read error. This chain uses TRBV29-1 with TRBJ2-3; possibly TRBD2 for D (6 bases). The CDR3 is 15 amino acids. CDR1 and CDR2 from the germline V gene are SQVTM and ANQGSEA. The CDR3 DNA is TGCAGCGTTCGCCGGGAGATACCCGGCACAGGTACGCAGTATTTT. As protein: CSVRREIPGTGTQYF.

To note about this clonotype: One end of the junction varies from germline; a read error may be responsible. The chain joins TRBV11-1 to TRBJ2-5; 7 positions agree with TRBD1. CDR1 is SGHAT and CDR2 is FQDESV in the germline V gene (reference sequence). The CDR3 sequence is 13 residues long. Here the CDR3 DNA reads TGTGCCAGCAGCCAGGGACAGAAAGAGACCCTGTACTTC. This translates into CASSQGQKETLYF.

The rearrangement joins TRBV7-8 to TRBJ2-7; D is undetermined. This CDR3 is built from 16 residues. V was cut by 1 base and J by 3 bases, with 16 bases left in between. Looked up from germline, CDR1 is SGHVS and CDR2 is FQNEAQ. CDR3 sequence (DNA): TGTGCCAGCAGCTTAGATGTGGAGCGTCCCATCTACGAGCAGTACTTC. It specifies CASSLDVERPIYEQYF.

Details on this clonotype: One junction end disagrees with the germline gene, perhaps due to a read error. V and J are TRBV7-8 and TRBJ2-3; TRBD2 might be the D (6 bases). The germline V gene encodes CDR1 SGHVS and CDR2 FQNEAQ. The CDR3 runs 15 residues. As DNA, the CDR3 is TGTGCCATCAGCATGAGCGGGTTACTGCCGGATACGCAGTATTTT. This sequence encodes CAISMSGLLPDTQYF.

This clonotype was counted only a few times. This could be a read error, since a much larger clone is one nucleotide away. The chain has TRBV11-3 and TRBJ2-7; perhaps TRBD2 as D (5 bases). The CDR3 contains 14 residues. Per the germline V gene, CDR1 is SGHNT and CDR2 is YENEEA. Trimming took off 5 bases at V and 9 bases at J, with 20 bases between the two ends. CDR3 in amino acids: CASSTDSASPRQYF. The CDR3 DNA follows: TGTGCCAGCAGCACGGACTCCGCCTCCCCTCGGCAGTACTTC.

This chain uses TRBV29-1 with TRBJ2-5; 9 positions match TRBD2. Per the germline V gene, CDR1 is SQVTM and CDR2 is ANQGSEA. Trimming removed 2 bases from V and 5 bases from J; junction bases left unmatched: 15. CDR3 length: 17 residues. CDR3 sequence reads: CSVETGETSGGWETQYF. CDR3 nucleotide sequence: TGCAGCGTTGAAACGGGGGAGACTAGCGGAGGGTGGGAGACCCAGTACTTC.

This sequence joins TRBV5-1 and TRBJ2-6; either TRBD1 or TRBD2 may fit D (5 bases each). V lost 6 bases and J lost 2, with 12 bases in between. The CDR3 spans 15 residues. The germline V gene encodes CDR1 SGHRS and CDR2 YFSETQ. This chain's CDR3 is CASISRGAGANVLTF. In nucleotides, the CDR3 is TGCGCCAGCATCTCGAGGGGAGCTGGGGCCAACGTCCTGACTTTC.

The gene calls are TRBV9 and TRBJ2-1, with D unresolved. CDR1 SGDLS and CDR2 YYNGEE come from the germline V gene. There are 13 residues in the CDR3. V was clipped by 0 bases and J by 6 bases, with 7 bases between them. The CDR3, as DNA: TGTGCCAGCAGCGTAGGAGTTGTCAATGAGCAGTTCTTC. Encoded protein: CASSVGVVNEQFF.

Comment on this clonotype: A read error is possible here, since a much larger clone lies one base away. The J gene is TRBJ2-1, the V gene TRBV11-2; 8 nucleotides line up with TRBD1. From germline, CDR1 is SGHAT and CDR2 FQNNGV. CDR3 length equals 20 residues. The CDR3 bases are TGTGTCAGCAGCCACACACTCCCCCGGGACAGGCTATCGATTTACAATGAGCAGTTCTTC. Amino acids: CVSSHTLPRDRLSIYNEQFF.

This clonotype occurred a few times. One junction end does not reproduce the germline sequence, and a read error may be involved. This chain links TRBV11-3 with TRBJ2-1, with TRBD2 identical over 7 bases. The germline V gene encodes CDR1 SGHNT and CDR2 YENEEA. The CDR3 covers 13 residues. In nucleotides, the CDR3 is TGTGCCAGCAGCTTAGGTGGGGGGGGTGAGCAGTTATTC. It codes for CASSLGGGGEQLF. Full variable domain (remainder filled in from reference TRBV11-3 and TRBJ2-1): EAGVVQSPRYKIIEKKQPVAFWCNPISGHNTLYWYLQNLGQGPELLIRYENEEAVDDSQLPKDRFSAERLKGVDSTLKIQPAELGDSAVYLCASSLGGGGEQLFGPGTRLTVL.

This clonotype was observed a few times. This chain connects TRBV28 to TRBJ1-1; D possibly corresponds to TRBD1 (5 bases). V lost 6 bases and J 11 bases, leaving 16 bases between the germline ends. CDR1 is MDHEN and CDR2 is SYDVKM in the germline V gene. The length of the CDR3 is 12 residues. CDR3 nucleotides: TGTGCCAGCAGCCCCACGCCAGGGCTGGCTTTCTTT. Translated: CASSPTPGLAFF.

Ten or more counts support this clonotype. The chain combines TRBV11-2 with TRBJ2-7; D is ambiguous. CDR3 length: 12 amino acids. The V gene's germline CDR1 is SGHAT and CDR2 FQNNGV. The V end lost 5 bases, the J end lost 7 bases, and 12 bases lay between the germline ends. CDR3 nucleotides: TGTGCCAGCAGCAATGCAGTAGGGGAGCAGTACTTC. Protein product: CASSNAVGEQYF.

Remarks on this clonotype: Its ends do not fully match the called genes, so a read error is possible. The chain couples TRBV12-3 or TRBV12-4 to TRBJ1-3; D remains ambiguous. The CDR3 is 15 residues long. The CDR3 is CVSSRNFDLMNTIYF. The CDR3 DNA reads TGTGTCAGCAGTCGAAATTTCGACCTTATGAACACCATATATTTT.

The genes are TRBV4-1 and TRBJ2-5, with 9 bases matching TRBD1. CDR1 is MGHRA and CDR2 is YSYEKL in the germline V gene. The trim removed 4 bases at V and 5 bases at J, leaving 5 bases unmatched. The CDR3 runs 14 residues. The CDR3 loop is CASSLGQGLETQYF. The DNA for the CDR3 is TGCGCCAGCAGCCTAGGACAGGGGTTGGAGACCCAGTACTTC.